Each of the 24 T cell receptor beta chains below was sequenced from the same sample in a study of PD-L1 blockade in urothelial cancer. Assay: immunoSEQ multiplex PCR; the TCRdb copy retains only in-frame clones and omits some. The sample has 45,000 to 50,000 clones; around 88% are singletons. This specimen was PBMCs, taken around atezolizumab (anti-PD-L1) treatment. These receptors all stem from a man aged 80 or over with urothelial cancer.

For the CDR3, the DNA is TGTGCCGGGCCTAAAAACTATGGCTACACCTTC. This sequence encodes CAGPKNYGYTF. V usage is TRBV30 and J usage is TRBJ1-2, with unresolved D. This CDR3 is 11 amino acids long. V dropped 8 bases and J dropped 2 bases, with 9 bases sitting between them. Germline V lookup: CDR1 GTSNPN, CDR2 SVGIG (reference sequence).

This clone has only a few counts. CDR3 region: CASSTTGATDTQYF. CDR3 bases: TGTGCCAGTAGCACCACAGGGGCCACAGATACGCAGTATTTT. The gene calls are TRBV19 and TRBJ2-3; 7 bases agree with TRBD1. The CDR3 consists of 14 residues. Losses at the gene ends were 6 bases for V and 2 bases for J; bases not matched to a gene: 5. Per the germline V gene, CDR1 is LNHDA and CDR2 is SQIVND (reference sequence).

The chain combines TRBV29-1 with TRBJ2-5, with D maybe TRBD2 (5 bases). The germline V and J ends were trimmed by 2 bases and 1 base, with 11 bases remaining between them. This CDR3 region has 14 residues. The germline V gene encodes CDR1 SQVTM and CDR2 ANQGSEA. CDR3 bases: TGCAGCGTTGAACTAGCACAGCTCCAAGAGACCCAGTACTTC. This translates into CSVELAQLQETQYF.

The chain employs TRBV5-4 and TRBJ2-3; no clear D gene. The CDR3 totals 14 residues. Germline-derived CDR1 and CDR2 are SGHNT and YYREEE (reference sequence). The ends were cut back, 0 bases at V and 0 bases at J, with 5 bases in the middle. The CDR3 reads CASSLGASTDTQYF. The CDR3 bases are TGTGCCAGCAGCTTGGGGGCTAGCACAGATACGCAGTATTTT.

V is TRBV5-1 and J is TRBJ2-7; TRBD1 agrees at 8 bases. V lost 4 bases and J lost 2; bases outside the gene matches: 5. The CDR3 contains 14 residues. Germline V gene lookup returns CDR1 SGHRS and CDR2 YFSETQ. The CDR3 sequence: CASSKTGDTYEQYF. DNA for the CDR3: TGCGCCAGCAGCAAGACAGGGGATACCTACGAGCAGTACTTC.

This clone has just one count. The J gene is TRBJ2-3, the V gene TRBV10-3; 13 bases line up with TRBD2. CDR3 length: 16 amino acids. The germline gives CDR1 ENHRY, CDR2 SYGVKD. J was trimmed by 6 bases and V by 0 bases; bases with no gene match: 3. CDR3 coding DNA: TGTGCCATCAGTGAGTCGACTAGCGGGAGGTGGGATACGCAGTATTTT. Encoded protein: CAISESTSGRWDTQYF.

V is TRBV18 and J is TRBJ1-3, with TRBD1 as a possible D gene (6 bases). The V end was cut by 4 bases, the J end by 4 bases, with 11 bases between. The CDR3 is 14 residues long. The germline gives CDR1 KGHSH, CDR2 LQKENI. The CDR3 is CASSQQGSGNTIYF. CDR3 DNA: TGTGCCAGCTCACAACAGGGTTCCGGAAACACCATATATTTT.

This chain joins TRBV6-1 and TRBJ2-3; D may be TRBD2 (6 bases). Trimming removed 4 bases from V and 4 bases from J, with 15 bases in between. CDR3 length: 15 amino acids. CDR1 is MNHNS, CDR2 SASEGT, per germline. The CDR3 region is CASSARDPGADTQYF. The CDR3 DNA is TGTGCCAGCAGTGCCCGGGACCCGGGGGCAGATACGCAGTATTTT.

The chain uses TRBV19 and TRBJ2-2; 7 bases are a match to TRBD2. V lost 4 bases, J lost 2 bases, and 7 bases stayed unmatched. The CDR3 loop spans 16 amino acids. CDR1 is LNHDA, CDR2 SQIVND, per germline (reference sequence). The CDR3 DNA sequence: TGTGCCAGTAGTACGCCGGGACTAACAAACACCGGGGAGCTGTTTTTT. Amino acid sequence: CASSTPGLTNTGELFF.

The chain links TRBV27 to TRBJ1-2; 11 positions agree with TRBD1. The germline V gene has CDR1 MNHEY and CDR2 SMNVEV (reference sequence). This CDR3 is built from 17 residues. After removal of 6 bases from V and 4 bases from J, the junction contained 13 bases not matched to a gene. The CDR3 is CASRGIGQGARVYGYTF. The CDR3 DNA reads as TGTGCCAGCAGGGGAATTGGACAGGGGGCGCGGGTCTATGGCTACACCTTC.

The chain carries TRBV6-1 and TRBJ2-7, with 12 bases identical to TRBD1. Germline V gene sequence: CDR1 MNHNS, CDR2 SASEGT. Trimming at V came to 6 bases and at J to 2 bases, leaving 14 bases not matched to a gene. This CDR3 region has 18 residues. The CDR3: CASRELPGQGARAYEQYF. As DNA, the CDR3 is TGTGCCAGCAGAGAACTACCGGGACAGGGGGCGAGGGCCTACGAGCAGTACTTC.

V is TRBV18 and J is TRBJ2-2, with TRBD2 identical over 7 bases. Germline V lookup: CDR1 KGHSH, CDR2 LQKENI. The CDR3 spans 16 residues. J gave up 0 bases and V 4 bases, and 5 bases lay outside the gene matches. CDR3 sequence: CASSLYSGANTGELFF. CDR3 DNA sequence: TGTGCCAGCTCACTATACAGCGGGGCGAACACCGGGGAGCTGTTTTTT.

The chain couples TRBV9 to TRBJ1-1; TRBD1 aligns across 12 bases. This CDR3 is built from 15 residues. Losses at the gene ends were 0 bases for V and 8 bases for J; bases not matched to a gene: 5. The germline CDR1 and CDR2 sequences are SGDLS and YYNGEE. The CDR3 bases are TGTGCCAGCAGCGTAGATGGGACAGGGGGCGGCGAAGCTTTCTTT. It yields the protein CASSVDGTGGGEAFF. Using reference TRBV9 and TRBJ1-1 for the parts outside the CDR3, the full variable domain is DSGVTQTPKHLITATGQRVTLRCSPRSGDLSVYWYQQSLDQGLQFLIQYYNGEERAKGNILERFSAQQFPDLHSELNLSSLELGDSALYFCASSVDGTGGGEAFFGQGTRLTVV.

This chain links TRBV10-3 with TRBJ1-1; no reliable D call. V was trimmed by 11 bases and J by 1 base, leaving 14 bases between them. The germline V gene has CDR1 ENHRY and CDR2 SYGVKD. The CDR3 consists of 13 residues. The CDR3 sequence is CAAGKGGNTEAFF. The CDR3 DNA follows: TGTGCCGCGGGTAAGGGAGGGAACACTGAAGCTTTCTTT.

This chain links TRBV19 with TRBJ1-1; 8 bases are shared with TRBD1. The CDR3 has 14 amino acids. From germline, CDR1 is LNHDA and CDR2 SQIVND (reference sequence). J gave up 8 bases and V 4 bases, and 9 bases lay outside the gene matches. CDR3 nucleotide sequence: TGTGCCAGTAGTAACCAGGGGGCTGAATTAGAAGCTTTCTTT. It codes for CASSNQGAELEAFF. The full variable domain, its missing parts supplied by reference TRBV19 and TRBJ1-1, is DGGITQSPKYLFRKEGQNVTLSCEQNLNHDAMYWYRQDPGQGLRLIYYSQIVNDFQKGDIAEGYSVSREKKESFPLTVTSAQKNPTAFYLCASSNQGAELEAFFGQGTRLTVV.

The chain uses TRBV6-1 and TRBJ2-7; 12 bases align to TRBD2. Germline CDR1 is MNHNS and CDR2 is SASEGT. The CDR3 consists of 15 residues. The J segment lost 5 bases and the V segment lost 3 bases, leaving 5 bases of the junction unmatched. The CDR3: CASSDSLAGGNEQYF. DNA of the CDR3: TGTGCCAGCAGTGATTCCCTAGCGGGAGGGAACGAGCAGTACTTC.

The CDR3 loop is CASSLAPTSGIYEQYF. CDR3 coding DNA: TGTGCCAGCAGCTTGGCTCCGACTAGCGGGATATACGAGCAGTACTTC. The rearrangement uses TRBV5-6 and TRBJ2-7, with 11 bases matching TRBD2. CDR1 is SGHDT and CDR2 is YYEEEE in the germline V gene. This CDR3 region has 16 residues. Trimming cost V 0 bases and J 4 bases; bases outside gene matches: 6.

J is TRBJ2-1 and V is TRBV5-1, with 10 bases fitting TRBD2. The junction had 7 bases not matched to a gene; V was cut back by 5 bases and J by 8 bases. Germline V gene data show CDR1 as SGHRS and CDR2 as YFSETQ. This CDR3 has 14 amino acids. The CDR3 loop is CASRSLAGRDEQFF. The CDR3, as DNA: TGCGCCAGCAGATCACTAGCGGGACGCGATGAGCAGTTCTTC.

The J gene is TRBJ1-2, the V gene TRBV5-1, with 10 nucleotides matching TRBD1. The CDR3 totals 15 residues. The V gene's germline CDR1 is SGHRS and CDR2 YFSETQ. V lost 4 bases, J lost 5 bases, and 8 bases stayed unmatched. The CDR3 DNA reads as TGCGCCAGCAGCCCTGGACCGGGACAGGGGTATGGCTACACCTTC. It codes for CASSPGPGQGYGYTF.

J is TRBJ2-3 and V is TRBV16; no definite D call. CDR1 is KGHSY, CDR2 FQNENV, per germline. The CDR3 length is 17 residues. V lost 5 bases and J 0 bases, leaving 18 bases between the germline ends. The CDR3 spells CASSSITKTLSTDTQYF. CDR3 sequence (DNA): TGTGCCAGCAGCTCGATTACTAAGACCCTTAGCACAGATACGCAGTATTTT.

The rearrangement links TRBV27 to TRBJ2-7, with 7 nucleotides matching TRBD2. V was clipped by 7 bases and J by 4 bases; unmatched bases: 7. CDR1 MNHEY and CDR2 SMNVEV come from the germline V gene (reference sequence). The CDR3 length is 13 residues. Here the CDR3 reads CASTPAGRYEQYF. In DNA, the CDR3 is TGTGCCAGCACCCCAGCGGGACGGTACGAGCAGTACTTC.

This chain links TRBV4-3 with TRBJ2-3; 7 bases align to TRBD1. Germline CDR1 LGHNA, CDR2 YSLEER. The CDR3 is made up of 15 amino acids. Unmatched junction bases numbered 0, after V lost 0 bases and J lost 0 bases. CDR3 loop: CASSQETGSTDTQYF. The CDR3 DNA reads as TGCGCCAGCAGCCAAGAGACAGGGAGCACAGATACGCAGTATTTT.

The rearrangement joins TRBV6-6 to TRBJ1-1; D remains ambiguous. The CDR3 spans 12 residues. Germline-derived CDR1 and CDR2 are MNHNY and SVGAGI (reference sequence). V was cut by 4 bases and J by 4 bases, with 7 bases left in between. The CDR3 here is CASSWGGTEAFF. CDR3 nucleotides: TGTGCCAGCAGTTGGGGAGGCACTGAAGCTTTCTTT.

The chain employs TRBV6-6 and TRBJ1-4; 9 nucleotides line up with TRBD1. J was trimmed by 6 bases and V by 2 bases; bases with no gene match: 4. This CDR3 contains 15 residues. Looked up from germline, CDR1 is MNHNY and CDR2 is SVGAGI (reference sequence). The DNA of the CDR3 is TGTGCCAGCAGTTACATTACAGGGGGCGATGAAAAACTGTTTTTT. This translates into CASSYITGGDEKLFF.